These 25 T cell receptor beta chains were all obtained from the same sample, sequenced in a study of T cell repertoires in cytomegalovirus infection. Their cognate antigens are unknown. TCRdb ran MiXCR on the reads and lists one entry per CDR3 protein. The sample holds about 920,000 distinct CDR3 sequences, roughly a third seen once. The source material was cultured CD8+ T cells from PBMCs, sampled from culture after CMV antigen stimulation. The receptors derive from a human donor in good health (CMV status not recorded). Some clones in this sample may be carry-over from other donors' samples.

This clonotype was detected only a few times. V and J are TRBV7-6 and TRBJ1-1; D uncertain. CDR3 length equals 15 residues. Germline V gene sequence: CDR1 SGHVS, CDR2 FNYEAQ. The V gene lost 1 base and the J gene lost 3 bases, with 12 bases spanning the gap. The CDR3, as DNA: TGTGCCAGCAGCTTAGGAAGAGGGTTTGACACTGAAGCTTTCTTT. Its translation is CASSLGRGFDTEAFF.

This clonotype was picked up a small number of times. The chain couples TRBV7-6 to TRBJ1-1, with TRBD1 as a possible D gene (5 bases). Germline CDR1 and CDR2: SGHVS and FNYEAQ. The CDR3 runs to 17 residues. Trimming left V 5 bases short and J 1 base short, with 20 bases between. CDR3 sequence: CASSRKHHQGQNTEAFF. Here the CDR3 DNA reads TGTGCCAGCAGCCGAAAACACCACCAGGGTCAGAACACTGAAGCTTTCTTT.

V usage is TRBV5-5 and J usage is TRBJ2-7; possible D gene TRBD1, 6 bases. V was shortened by 1 base and J by 2 bases, with 13 bases between the two germline ends. The CDR3 has 15 amino acids. Germline V lookup: CDR1 SGHKS, CDR2 YYEKEE (reference sequence). CDR3 region: CASSLRQDKTYEQYF. The CDR3 region has the DNA TGTGCCAGCAGCTTGAGACAGGATAAGACCTACGAGCAGTACTTC.

The V call is TRBV7-6, the J call TRBJ2-1, with D unclear. V dropped 5 bases and J dropped 8 bases, with 10 bases sitting between them. CDR3 length equals 12 residues. Germline V lookup: CDR1 SGHVS, CDR2 FNYEAQ. This CDR3 is CASSPTVDEQFF. For the CDR3, the DNA is TGTGCCAGCAGCCCCACAGTAGATGAGCAGTTCTTC.

This clonotype was found a few times. The chain links TRBV7-9 to TRBJ1-2; D gene ambiguous. The V end lost 5 bases, the J end lost 8 bases, and 24 bases lay between the germline ends. CDR3 size: 16 residues. Germline V gene lookup returns CDR1 SEHNR and CDR2 FQNEAQ (reference sequence). The CDR3 spells CASSGLIGKAPSGYTF. DNA of the CDR3: TGTGCCAGCAGCGGTTTAATTGGGAAGGCTCCAAGCGGCTACACCTTC. The full variable domain, with the rest looked up from reference TRBV7-9 and TRBJ1-2, is DTGVSQNPRHKITKRGQNVTFRCDPISEHNRLYWYRQTLGQGPEFLTYFQNEAQLEKSRLLSDRFSAERPKGSFSTLEIQRTEQGDSAMYLCASSGLIGKAPSGYTFGSGTRLTVV.

This clonotype was counted between two and nine times. The chain's CDR3 is CASSVNRAPGANVLTF. The CDR3 region has the DNA TGTGCCAGCAGCGTAAACAGGGCCCCTGGGGCCAACGTCCTGACTTTC. This chain uses TRBV9 with TRBJ2-6; D perhaps matches TRBD1 (6 bases). Trimming pared 1 base from V and 2 bases from J, leaving 10 bases between. The CDR3 totals 16 residues. Germline loops: CDR1 SGDLS, CDR2 YYNGEE. Filled out from reference TRBV9 and TRBJ2-6, the complete variable domain reads DSGVTQTPKHLITATGQRVTLRCSPRSGDLSVYWYQQSLDQGLQFLIQYYNGEERAKGNILERFSAQQFPDLHSELNLSSLELGDSALYFCASSVNRAPGANVLTFGAGSRLTVL.

This clonotype was found a few times. V and J are TRBV10-3 and TRBJ1-5, with TRBD1 matching 11 bases. The J segment lost 11 bases and the V segment lost 3 bases, leaving 9 bases of the junction unmatched. In germline, CDR1 is ENHRY, CDR2 SYGVKD. This CDR3 is built from 15 residues. This CDR3 is CAISEGDRGAGTQHF. The CDR3 bases are TGTGCCATCAGTGAAGGGGACAGGGGGGCCGGGACCCAGCATTTT.

This clonotype was recorded a few times. This sequence joins TRBV12-3 or TRBV12-4 and TRBJ2-7; D unresolved. V lost 4 bases to trimming and J lost 3 bases, with 13 bases between them. This CDR3 contains 14 residues. CDR3 loop: CASSSERMVYEQYF. The DNA for the CDR3 is TGTGCCAGCAGTTCCGAGAGGATGGTCTACGAGCAGTACTTC.

This rearrangement joins TRBV27 to TRBJ2-7; D tentatively reads TRBD1 or TRBD2 (5 bases each). CDR3 length: 17 amino acids. Germline loops: CDR1 MNHEY, CDR2 SMNVEV (reference sequence). V was cut by 0 bases and J by 2 bases, with 17 bases left in between. In DNA, the CDR3 is TGTGCCAGCAGTTTATCCCAATTTAGGGGAGAACCCTACGAGCAGTACTTC. Translating it yields CASSLSQFRGEPYEQYF.

The V and J genes are TRBV28 and TRBJ2-2; D not certain. Germline V CDR1 and CDR2: MDHEN, SYDVKM. The CDR3 length is 15 residues. Trimming removed 4 bases at V and 2 bases at J, with 11 bases between. CDR3 sequence: CASSSHFTNTGELFF. CDR3 DNA: TGTGCCAGCAGTTCCCACTTTACTAACACCGGGGAGCTGTTTTTT.

This clonotype turned up a few times. The chain is built from TRBV6-6 and TRBJ2-2, with 8 positions matching TRBD2. The CDR3 consists of 14 residues. V trimming: 8 bases; J trimming: 3 bases; junction bases outside the gene matches: 5. Per the germline V gene, CDR1 is MNHNY and CDR2 is SVGAGI (reference sequence). CDR3 loop: CASRGTRYTGELFF. CDR3 DNA: TGTGCCAGCCGGGGGACTAGGTACACCGGGGAGCTGTTTTTT.

The chain recombines TRBV18 with TRBJ2-2, with D perhaps TRBD1 or TRBD2 (5 bases each). The ends were cut back, 3 bases at V and 5 bases at J, with 13 bases in the middle. Germline assignment: CDR1 KGHSH and CDR2 LQKENI. The CDR3 contains 15 residues. The DNA for the CDR3 is TGTGCCAGCTCACCTATCCAGGGAGAAACCGGGGAGCTGTTTTTT. Encoded protein: CASSPIQGETGELFF.

The rearrangement links TRBV7-9 to TRBJ2-7; TRBD1 agrees at 8 bases. The CDR3 runs to 16 residues. Germline CDR1 reads SEHNR; CDR2 reads FQNEAQ (reference sequence). The ends lost 7 bases at V and 7 bases at J; junction bases unmatched: 18. This CDR3 is CASTTTLDYRGREQYF. CDR3 nucleotide sequence: TGTGCCAGCACCACTACGCTAGATTACAGGGGGAGAGAGCAGTACTTC. The full variable domain, with the rest looked up from reference TRBV7-9 and TRBJ2-7, is DTGVSQNPRHKITKRGQNVTFRCDPISEHNRLYWYRQTLGQGPEFLTYFQNEAQLEKSRLLSDRFSAERPKGSFSTLEIQRTEQGDSAMYLCASTTTLDYRGREQYFGPGTRLTVT.

This clonotype was counted between two and nine times. V is TRBV23-1 and J is TRBJ2-3, with 7 positions matching TRBD1. TRBV23-1 is reported as an ORF; its role is uncertain. V lost 7 bases and J lost 2; bases outside the gene matches: 12. The CDR3 has 16 residues. The CDR3 spells CASTELRQGFTDTQYF. The CDR3 DNA is TGCGCCAGCACAGAGCTTCGACAGGGCTTCACAGATACGCAGTATTTT.

The genes are TRBV11-2 and TRBJ2-1; 12 bases match TRBD2. Germline V CDR1 and CDR2: SGHAT, FQNNGV. Losses at the gene ends were 6 bases for V and 4 bases for J; bases not matched to a gene: 10. The CDR3 extends over 17 amino acids. The CDR3 nucleotides are TGTGCCAGCAGTTTCACCCGACTAGCGGGGGTTTACAATGAGCAGTTCTTC. Amino acid sequence: CASSFTRLAGVYNEQFF.

In this sample, this clonotype turned up many times. V is TRBV7-9 and J is TRBJ2-4; D is possibly TRBD2 (5 bases). The V end was cut by 1 base, the J end by 0 bases, with 7 bases between. The germline V gene has CDR1 SEHNR and CDR2 FQNEAQ (reference sequence). The CDR3 spans 15 residues. This CDR3 reads CASSLDGLAKNIQYF. The CDR3 DNA sequence: TGTGCCAGCAGCTTAGACGGACTAGCCAAAAACATTCAGTACTTC.

This chain uses TRBV5-1 with TRBJ2-3; either TRBD1 or TRBD2 may fit D (5 bases each). CDR1 and CDR2 from the germline V gene are SGHRS and YFSETQ. Trimming left V 6 bases short and J 0 bases short, with 14 bases between. The CDR3 is 15 amino acids. CDR3 loop: CASNGAASSTDTQYF. The CDR3 DNA follows: TGCGCCAGCAACGGGGCCGCCTCTAGCACAGATACGCAGTATTTT.

This clonotype has more than one count but fewer than ten. The chain combines TRBV6-2 or TRBV6-3 with TRBJ2-1; D uncertain. The CDR3 extends over 15 amino acids. The V end lost 4 bases, the J end lost 1 base, and 11 bases lay between the germline ends. CDR1 MNHEY and CDR2 SVGEGT come from the germline V gene. The CDR3 region has the DNA TGTGCCAGCAGTTCTCATATAGGGTCCTACAATGAGCAGTTCTTC. Its protein product is CASSSHIGSYNEQFF.

This clonotype appeared a few times. The genes are TRBV27 and TRBJ1-5; D is perhaps TRBD1 (6 bases). Germline V CDR1 and CDR2: MNHEY, SMNVEV (reference sequence). Between the trimmed V and J ends, which lost 6 bases and 0 bases, there was a span of 9 bases. The CDR3 is 14 residues long. Here the CDR3 reads CASSGQYSNQPQHF. The DNA for the CDR3 is TGTGCCAGCAGCGGACAGTATAGCAATCAGCCCCAGCATTTT.

This clonotype was seen repeatedly, ten times or more. The rearrangement links TRBV12-3 or TRBV12-4 to TRBJ1-4, with TRBD1 matching over 10 bases. This CDR3 spans 16 amino acids. J lost 2 bases, V lost 5 bases, and 5 bases had no gene match. The DNA for the CDR3 is TGTGCCAGCAGTATGGGACAGGGGATTACTAATGAAAAACTGTTTTTT. Protein product: CASSMGQGITNEKLFF.

This chain joins TRBV6-6 and TRBJ2-5; TRBD1 agrees at 9 bases. CDR3 length equals 15 residues. CDR1 and CDR2 from the germline V gene are MNHNY and SVGAGI (reference sequence). Trimming cost V 5 bases and J 4 bases; bases outside gene matches: 8. Here the CDR3 DNA reads TGTGCCAGCAGTCCCCGACAGGGGGGGCTAGAGACCCAGTACTTC. It is translated as CASSPRQGGLETQYF.

This rearrangement joins TRBV20-1 to TRBJ2-7; D is perhaps TRBD2 (5 bases). V lost 5 bases, J lost 3 bases, and 14 bases lay in between. CDR1 is DFQATT, CDR2 SNEGSKA, per germline (reference sequence). The CDR3 consists of 13 residues. The CDR3 sequence is CSAAPGMNYEQYV. In DNA form, the CDR3 reads TGCAGTGCTGCCCCCGGGATGAACTACGAGCAGTACGTC.

This sequence joins TRBV6-5 and TRBJ2-2, with TRBD1 matching 9 bases. Unmatched junction bases numbered 15, after V lost 6 bases and J lost 7 bases. Germline loops: CDR1 MNHEY, CDR2 SVGAGI. This CDR3 region has 17 residues. CDR3 loop: CASSLVSWDRVNGELFF. In DNA form, the CDR3 reads TGTGCCAGCAGCCTTGTATCGTGGGACAGGGTTAACGGGGAGCTGTTTTTT.

In this sample, this clonotype turned up many times. The rearrangement joins TRBV9 to TRBJ1-6, with 8 positions matching TRBD1. Germline CDR1 reads SGDLS; CDR2 reads YYNGEE. The CDR3 contains 17 residues. V gave up 0 bases and J gave up 10 bases; unmatched junction bases: 12. The CDR3 sequence: CASSVEQGASIRSPLHF. The CDR3 nucleotides are TGTGCCAGCAGCGTAGAGCAGGGGGCAAGCATCCGGTCACCCCTCCACTTT.

The chain recombines TRBV3-1 with TRBJ1-2; the match to TRBD1 covers 10 bases. Germline V gene sequence: CDR1 LGHDT, CDR2 YNNKEL (reference sequence). The CDR3 is 16 residues long. After removal of 2 bases from V and 5 bases from J, the junction contained 8 bases not matched to a gene. CDR3 in DNA: TGTGCCAGCAGCCAATTCAGGACAGGGGGAGTATATGGCTACACCTTC. Protein product: CASSQFRTGGVYGYTF. Combining the CDR3 with reference TRBV3-1 and TRBJ1-2 gives the whole variable domain DTAVSQTPKYLVTQMGNDKSIKCEQNLGHDTMYWYKQDSKKFLKIMFSYNNKELIINETVPNRFSPKSPDKAHLNLHINSLELGDSAVYFCASSQFRTGGVYGYTFGSGTRLTVV.